These T cell receptor beta chains were read from a single sample in a study of T-cell reconstitution after alpha-beta-depleted transplantation in children. TCRdb independently ran MiXCR on the PCR reads; one entry per CDR3 protein. The sample consists of around 800,000 distinct CDR3 sequences, about 16% of them appearing once. The specimen comprised PBMCs, mostly from graft donor cells, sampled 360 days after TCRalphabeta/CD19-depleted stem cell transplant. The receptors were sampled from a male patient between 10 and 17 years old who had a stem cell transplant for acute lymphoblastic leukemia, so the T cells may come from the graft donor. Both conserved end residues are trimmed from each CDR3. Each record gives: CDR3 protein, clone size, V gene, D gene. D genes are given only for firm matches. Size tells how often a clone was seen (once, few, many) or the class of an expanded clone, and some rows leave it out.

CDR3aa: ASGTGRLDTQY; abundance: few; v_gene: TRBV27; d_gene: .
CDR3aa: ASSTGLAGGDEQF; abundance: many; v_gene: TRBV5-1; d_gene: TRBD2
CDR3aa: ASSRTGQAF; abundance: many; v_gene: TRBV5-4; d_gene: .
CDR3aa: ASSQRERGGYEQY; abundance: few; v_gene: TRBV11-2; d_gene: .
CDR3aa: ASSYLQGSEAF; abundance: .; v_gene: TRBV6-5; d_gene: TRBD1
CDR3aa: ASSLELSQTQY; abundance: .; v_gene: TRBV7-3; d_gene: .
CDR3aa: ASRPTGPGELF; abundance: .; v_gene: TRBV12-3/TRBV12-4; d_gene: .
CDR3aa: SARGSFTDTQY; abundance: few; v_gene: TRBV20-1; d_gene: .
CDR3aa: SASGTSLAEQF; abundance: few; v_gene: TRBV20-1; d_gene: TRBD2
CDR3aa: ASSTGTGGQETQY; abundance: few; v_gene: TRBV5-1; d_gene: TRBD1
CDR3aa: ASSLTAYEQF; abundance: .; v_gene: TRBV7-9; d_gene: .
CDR3aa: ASSPTLSIRNSPLH; abundance: few; v_gene: TRBV11-3; d_gene: .
CDR3aa: ATSDPAGGSTF; abundance: few; v_gene: TRBV24-1; d_gene: .
CDR3aa: ASSPLSLGNEQF; abundance: .; v_gene: TRBV3-1; d_gene: .
CDR3aa: ASSPRGWDTNTQY; abundance: .; v_gene: TRBV5-1; d_gene: .
CDR3aa: ASSPDRGEDTGELF; abundance: .; v_gene: TRBV7-6; d_gene: TRBD1
CDR3aa: ASSYSKNQPQH; abundance: few; v_gene: TRBV6-5; d_gene: .
CDR3aa: ASSYRGGPSSHEQY; abundance: once; v_gene: TRBV6-5; d_gene: .
CDR3aa: SVETGWKETQY; abundance: .; v_gene: TRBV29-1; d_gene: .
CDR3aa: ASSDRDSLYEQY; abundance: .; v_gene: TRBV12-3/TRBV12-4; d_gene: TRBD1
CDR3aa: ASRGVVYNEQF; abundance: few; v_gene: TRBV2; d_gene: .
CDR3aa: ASSHGGPTYEQY; abundance: few; v_gene: TRBV3-1; d_gene: .
CDR3aa: ASGSPNTGLETQY; abundance: many; v_gene: TRBV12-5; d_gene: .
CDR3aa: ASSGVSSYEQY; abundance: many; v_gene: TRBV5-4; d_gene: .
CDR3aa: SVEGSPYNEQF; abundance: .; v_gene: TRBV29-1; d_gene: .